A single TCR beta chain is shown here with its context. The antigen is undetermined. V was pared by 6 bases and J by 5 bases, with 6 bases of the junction left unmatched. Germline V gene lookup returns CDR1 MNHEY and CDR2 SVGAGI. The CDR3 totals 14 residues. Profiled with immunoSEQ multiplex PCR; TCRdb holds only in-frame clones, not every one. Of 90,000 to 130,000 clones detected, about nine tenths appear once; the ten largest clones hold less than 4%. These data come from a study of T cell responses to AZD1222 COVID-19 vaccine. Study-wide results and limits: Donors were chiefly white British, with a greater number of females, and clonal diversity was perhaps underestimated.

V gene TRBV6-5 combines with J gene TRBJ2-5, with 10 bases aligning to TRBD1. This clonotype originated in an adult in good health. This sample comprised peripheral blood, obtained on day 0 of MenACWY control vaccination. The chain's CDR3 is CASSGTGAGETQYF. The CDR3 DNA follows: TGTGCCAGCAGCGGGACAGGGGCGGGTGAGACCCAGTACTTC.